The rows below give T cell receptor beta chains drawn from one sample of a study of CD8 T cells in ankylosing spondylitis. TCRdb reanalysed the 5' RACE reads using MiXCR and keeps one entry per CDR3 protein. Altogether under 850,000 distinct CDR3 sequences are present, about 20% being singletons, with the ten largest covering under 20%. Sequenced material: blood, either unsorted or a sorted T cell fraction (not recorded which). Receptors originate from a male donor with ankylosing spondylitis. The CDR3 runs from the conserved cysteine through the conserved F or W. D genes are given only for firm matches. Clone sizes are given selectively: once, few, many, or a class where the clone is expanded.

-	TRBJ1-3	-	TRBV29-1	CSVTGGSSGNTIYF	TGCAGCGTCACGGGGGGATCATCTGGAAACACCATATATTTT
-	TRBJ1-5	-	TRBV19	CASSIVGGQYSNQPQHF	TGTGCCAGTAGTATAGTGGGAGGACAGTATAGCAATCAGCCCCAGCATTTT
-	TRBJ1-4	-	TRBV11-1	CASSLASRSGGKSEKLFF	TGTGCCAGCAGCTTAGCCTCCAGGTCGGGGGGCAAAAGTGAAAAACTGTTTTTT
-	TRBJ1-2	-	TRBV29-1	CSVVSGDYGYTF	TGCAGCGTTGTTTCTGGGGACTATGGCTACACCTTC
TRBD1	TRBJ1-4	few	TRBV25-1	CASSGWDSNEKLFF	TGTGCCAGCAGCGGTTGGGACAGTAATGAAAAACTGTTTTTT
-	TRBJ2-7	few	TRBV3-1	CASSQGSAGSYEQYF	TGTGCCAGCAGCCAAGGGTCGGCCGGCTCCTACGAGCAGTACTTC
-	TRBJ1-3	-	TRBV12-3/TRBV12-4	CASSSRVKAGNTIYF	TGTGCCAGCAGTTCTCGGGTCAAAGCTGGAAACACCATATATTTT
-	TRBJ1-6	-	TRBV7-9	CASSVHNSPLHF	TGTGCCAGCAGCGTCCATAATTCACCCCTCCACTTT
TRBD2	TRBJ2-3	-	TRBV7-7	CASSPIAGGITDTQYF	TGTGCCAGCAGTCCAATAGCGGGAGGAATCACAGATACGCAGTATTTT
-	TRBJ2-1	-	TRBV29-1	CSVDWASLDEQFF	TGCAGCGTTGACTGGGCTAGCCTGGATGAGCAGTTCTTC
-	TRBJ2-1	few	TRBV12-3/TRBV12-4	CASIQGGGNYNEQFF	TGTGCCAGCATCCAAGGGGGGGGAAACTACAATGAGCAGTTCTTC
-	TRBJ2-6	-	TRBV10-3	CATRGDGGGVGGANVLTF	TGTGCCACCCGAGGTGATGGCGGAGGGGTGGGAGGGGCCAACGTCCTGACTTTC
-	TRBJ2-6	few	TRBV4-3	CASSQDGQRISGANVLTF	TGCGCCAGCAGCCAAGATGGTCAGCGGATCTCTGGGGCCAACGTCCTGACTTTC
-	TRBJ2-5	-	TRBV12-3/TRBV12-4	CASSDPGTNQETQYF	TGTGCCAGCAGTGACCCCGGGACAAACCAAGAGACCCAGTACTTC
-	TRBJ2-1	once	TRBV11-2	CASSLEGFTYNEQFF	TGTGCCAGCAGCTTAGAAGGGTTTACCTACAATGAGCAGTTCTTC
TRBD1	TRBJ2-1	-	TRBV28	CASRRDRGVRNEQFF	TGTGCCAGCAGAAGGGACAGGGGTGTACGGAATGAGCAGTTCTTC
-	TRBJ1-1	many	TRBV12-3/TRBV12-4	CASSLFIMGTEAFF	TGTGCCAGCAGTTTGTTCATCATGGGCACTGAAGCTTTCTTT
TRBD1	TRBJ2-2	-	TRBV5-1	CATTGQSNTGELFF	TGCGCCACCACGGGACAGTCGAACACCGGGGAGCTGTTTTTT
-	TRBJ1-2	-	TRBV6-2/TRBV6-3	CASSYTGIGYGYTF	TGTGCCAGCAGTTACACCGGGATCGGCTATGGCTACACCTTC
TRBD2	TRBJ2-1	few	TRBV20-1	CSASGRITGGYNEQFF	TGCAGTGCTAGCGGCCGGATAACGGGAGGATACAATGAGCAGTTCTTC
-	TRBJ1-3	few	TRBV5-1	CASSFSGAGNTIYF	TGCGCCAGCAGCTTTTCGGGTGCGGGAAACACCATATATTTT
-	TRBJ2-6	few	TRBV20-1	CSARAPQDLYSGANVLTF	TGCAGTGCTAGAGCCCCCCAGGACCTGTACTCTGGGGCCAACGTCCTGACTTTC
TRBD2	TRBJ2-2	-	TRBV5-1	CASSLNTSAGEVTGELFF	TGCGCCAGCAGCTTGAATACTAGCGCGGGAGAGGTCACCGGGGAGCTGTTTTTT
-	TRBJ2-7	-	TRBV6-1	CATRQGKYSYEQYF	TGTGCCACCCGCCAAGGCAAATATTCCTACGAGCAGTACTTC
-	TRBJ2-2	few	TRBV5-1	CASSLEPMNTGELFF	TGCGCCAGCAGCTTGGAGCCCATGAACACCGGGGAGCTGTTTTTT
-	TRBJ1-5	-	TRBV12-3/TRBV12-4	CASKHEQLNQPQHF	TGTGCCAGCAAACACGAACAGCTAAATCAGCCCCAGCATTTT
-	TRBJ2-7	few	TRBV3-1	CASSAPYGDEQYF	TGTGCCAGCAGCGCGCCCTACGGGGACGAGCAGTACTTC
TRBD2	TRBJ2-1	few	TRBV20-1	CSAPSGSSYNEQFF	TGCAGTGCTCCTAGCGGGAGCTCCTACAATGAGCAGTTCTTC
-	TRBJ2-5	-	TRBV5-1	CASNAQGSRETQYF	TGCGCCAGCAACGCACAGGGATCCCGAGAGACCCAGTACTTC
-	TRBJ1-5	few	TRBV7-8	CASSLEGDYNQPQHF	TGTGCCAGCAGCTTAGAAGGGGACTACAATCAGCCCCAGCATTTT
-	TRBJ1-6	few	TRBV18	CASSPLGKGDNSPLHF	TGTGCCAGCTCACCACTCGGGAAGGGAGATAATTCACCCCTCCACTTT
-	TRBJ1-2	once	TRBV6-5	CASREAAYGYTF	TGTGCCAGCCGTGAGGCTGCCTATGGCTACACCTTC
-	TRBJ2-5	-	TRBV9	CASSPRRAGETQYF	TGTGCCAGCAGCCCCCGGCGCGCTGGAGAGACCCAGTACTTC
TRBD2	TRBJ2-2	-	TRBV5-1	CASSPDSGGNTGELFF	TGCGCCAGCAGCCCGGATAGCGGGGGTAACACCGGGGAGCTGTTTTTT
-	TRBJ1-5	-	TRBV12-3/TRBV12-4	CASSLGWVEGSNQPQHF	TGTGCCAGCAGTTTAGGGTGGGTAGAAGGTAGCAATCAGCCCCAGCATTTT
-	TRBJ2-5	few	TRBV20-1	CSATGTSETQYF	TGCAGTGCTACCGGGACATCAGAGACCCAGTACTTC
-	TRBJ2-1	few	TRBV2	CASAPYNEQFF	TGTGCCAGTGCCCCCTACAATGAGCAGTTCTTC
TRBD1	TRBJ1-6	few	TRBV5-1	CASSPKAPGQGYSPLHF	TGCGCCAGCAGCCCAAAGGCTCCGGGACAGGGCTATTCACCCCTCCACTTT
-	TRBJ1-2	-	TRBV27	CASSFGQGYNHGYTF	TGTGCCAGCAGTTTTGGCCAGGGCTATAACCATGGCTACACCTTC
TRBD2	TRBJ2-5	few	TRBV7-9	CASSQGLAGAPETQYF	TGTGCCAGCAGCCAGGGACTAGCGGGAGCCCCAGAGACCCAGTACTTC
TRBD2	TRBJ2-1	few	TRBV9	CASSVGASGTYNEQFF	TGTGCCAGCAGCGTAGGGGCTAGCGGGACCTACAATGAGCAGTTCTTC